What follows is one T cell receptor (beta chain) and its context. This clone was seen ten or more times. What antigen it recognizes has not been identified. Qualities for individual bases were not recorded, and no much larger clone is one base off. TCR CDR3 regions were amplified from genomic DNA by multiplex PCR using the deep immunoSEQ assay. Genomic DNA extracted from each cell subset was distributed evenly over all wells of several immunoSEQ 96-well plates, and each plate served as one replicate. Each replicate PCR for sorted subsets received approximately 220 ng genomic DNA, equal to around 32,000 T cell genomes. Purified libraries were quantified with a Qubit 3.0 fluorometer, sized on a Bioanalyzer 2100, and re-quantified with the KAPA Library Quantification kit. Every immunoSEQ 96-well plate was sequenced on a separate single-read 150-cycle Illumina NextSeq 550 flow cell. The published analysis was carried out like this. Because the immunoSEQ output included only junctional sequences and no quality scores, the filtering could not be the same as the filtering used for full-length reads. Sequences were annotated with PyIR, a Python wrapper for IgBLAST v1.9, using IMGT germline references to assign V/J genes and CDR3. Reads were filtered out if the reads had weak V/J assignments (E-value above 1e-6), no CDR3, stop codons, out-of-frame junctions, or ambiguous translated residues. V3J clonotypes were defined as sequences sharing the same inferred V gene, J gene, and CDR3 amino acid sequence. Percentage overlap between repertoires was calculated by dividing the number of shared unique clonotypes by the size of the smaller repertoire. Three approaches were used to assess repertoire richness: RTK rarefaction, the Chao1 estimator, and Recon v2.1 estimates of unobserved clonotypes. For all TCRbeta clonotypes obtained by the gDNA method from several donors, generation probabilities were computed with OLGA. This immuneACCESS table, as held by TCRdb, lists in-frame sequences with V and J called but not all clones. Of the missing ones, under half trace to an unresolved V gene in checked studies; the others have no known cause. The V and J calls and clone size are taken from that table; D and trimming were inferred from the DNA. Present in this sample are about 980,000 clones, around 80% of which were seen just once. The top ten hold about 1.5% of the sample.

The donors were healthy, HIV-negative adults who had no recently reported acute infections or vaccinations. Only Caucasian adults living in Nashville, Tennessee, USA were represented among the donors. CD4+ T cells were enriched through magnetic negative selection, after which naive cells were positively selected on CD45RA and the remaining negative fraction served as the memory subset. Blood was obtained by leukapheresis, after which PBMCs were separated by Ficoll-Histopaque density gradient centrifugation and cryopreserved in liquid nitrogen vapor phase. Analytical flow cytometry was used to check the purity and quantity of every magnetically sorted T cell population. Genomic DNA was isolated from each sorted fraction and quantified by UV absorbance on a Nanodrop 2000c. V has 6 bases trimmed and J has 2 bases trimmed; junction bases matching no gene number 9. The CDR3 goes from the cysteine to the phenylalanine over 17 residues. Here the CDR3 DNA is all that survives: 51 bases in frame from base 1. The germline V gene provides CDR1 MDHEN and CDR2 SYDVKM.

The sample belongs to a study of shared clonotypes between healthy human individuals (dated by TCRdb to the early 2020s). With regard to the full study: A couple of women and a few men aged 18 to 49 years were included in the cohort. For each donor, three plates each were used for CD4 naive and CD4 memory, two plates were used for CD8 naive, and one plate was used for CD8 memory. To estimate repertoire size and how much clonotype sharing occurs between individuals, the study deeply sequenced the blood TCR repertoires of roughly 5 healthy adults. To increase sequencing depth and limit assay-specific biases, different laboratories used diverse techniques to prepare libraries and sequence TCR repertoires. Per donor, leukapheresis produced somewhere between about 0.9 and 9.5 billion PBMCs.

Study-wide findings and limitations: Sampling was restricted to blood, and TCR repertoires in tissues likely differ from the TCR repertoires found in blood. The small number of donors limited the genetic and exposure-history diversity represented. Even with the large sequencing depth, rarefaction of the sorted-subset datasets indicated that sequencing was incomplete. Based on pairwise subsampling, the degree of clonotype sharing among donors was expected to be affected by sequencing depth. Naive subsets generally had larger estimated clonotype richness than memory subsets did. Compared with non-shared clonotypes, the clonotypes found in all four sorted-subset donors had higher generation probabilities. Sharing across several donors was observed for about 4.8% of naive CD4, around 3.5% of naive CD8, 2% to 2.5% of memory CD4, and about 0.4% of memory CD8 clonotypes.

The V and J genes are TRBV28 and TRBJ2-6, and TRBD1 matches 8 of the central bases. The TCR comes from a man younger than 30 in good health. The material sequenced was memory CD4+ T cells sorted from blood. The intended sense of this specimen's cell subset or site label: CD45RA-negative fraction. The CDR3 region has the sequence CASRATGEFTGANVLTF. The nucleotide sequence is TGTGCCAGCAGGGCGACAGGGGAATTCACTGGGGCCAACGTCCTGACTTTC.